The 23 T cell receptor beta chains in this list originate from one sample, sequenced in a study of blood T cell repertoires in COVID-19. Clones were sequenced by immunoSEQ multiplex PCR, and TCRdb holds only the in-frame ones, with some missing. The sample has 200,000 or so clones; 80% to 85% are singletons. Sample: peripheral blood. These receptors all stem from a woman in her 30s who had recovered from COVID-19.

The V call is TRBV12-3 or TRBV12-4, the J call TRBJ2-1; D ambiguous. V dropped 5 bases and J dropped 6 bases, with 8 bases sitting between them. This CDR3 is 12 amino acids long. DNA for the CDR3: TGTGCCAGCAGTGCCCAGTCCAATGAGCAGTTCTTC. Its protein product is CASSAQSNEQFF.

This sequence joins TRBV7-9 and TRBJ2-1; D perhaps matches TRBD2 (7 bases). CDR1 is SEHNR and CDR2 is FQNEAQ in the germline V gene (reference sequence). This CDR3 contains 14 residues. V was trimmed by 5 bases and J by 8 bases, leaving 16 bases between them. The CDR3 bases are TGTGCCAGCAGCCCCTCTAGAGGGGGGGATGAGCAGTTCTTC. Amino acid sequence: CASSPSRGGDEQFF.

With regard to this clone: Its ends do not fully match the called genes, so a read error is possible. The J gene is TRBJ2-7, the V gene TRBV12-3 or TRBV12-4; D may be TRBD1 (5 bases). This CDR3 region has 13 residues. CDR3 in amino acids: CASSPLGAFPLDF. The CDR3 DNA reads as TGTGCCAGCAGTCCACTTGGGGCGTTCCCCCTGGACTTC.

The V call is TRBV28, the J call TRBJ2-3, with 8 bases that match TRBD2. V dropped 6 bases and J dropped 8; count of bases not matched to a gene: 13. Looked up from germline, CDR1 is MDHEN and CDR2 is SYDVKM. CDR3 length: 15 amino acids. The chain's CDR3 is CASSRTGTSSGTQYF. Written as DNA, the CDR3 is TGTGCCAGCAGCCGCACCGGGACTAGTAGTGGTACGCAGTATTTT.

This clone was detected many times. This rearrangement joins TRBV7-9 to TRBJ2-1, with 7 positions matching TRBD2. The germline V gene has CDR1 SEHNR and CDR2 FQNEAQ (reference sequence). The CDR3 is 15 amino acids. V shed 3 bases, J shed 10 bases, and the junction held 12 bases outside the gene matches. The CDR3 nucleotides read TGTGCCAGCAGCTTCGGCGGGGGACTGTGGGAGGAGCAGTTCTTC. Translation: CASSFGGGLWEEQFF.

This clone was recorded at least ten times. This chain connects TRBV3-1 (or the pseudogene TRBV3-2) to TRBJ1-5; a possible D gene is TRBD1 (6 bases). This CDR3 is 16 amino acids long. V lost 4 bases and J lost 3, with 16 bases in between. The germline CDR1 and CDR2 sequences are LGHDT and YNNKEL (reference sequence). The CDR3 sequence: CASSLGLQGDNQPQHF. The CDR3 DNA reads as TGTGCCAGCAGCCTTGGGTTACAGGGCGACAATCAGCCCCAGCATTTT.

The chain uses TRBV19 and TRBJ2-2, with D tentatively TRBD2 (5 bases). V was clipped by 8 bases and J by 2 bases, with 15 bases between them. The CDR3 totals 15 residues. Germline CDR1 LNHDA, CDR2 SQIVND (reference sequence). The CDR3 DNA sequence: TGTGCCAGTGGTGAAGAGCTAGCCAACACCGGGGAGCTGTTTTTT. It translates to CASGEELANTGELFF.

The rearrangement uses TRBV29-1 and TRBJ2-7; 8 nucleotides match TRBD2. Germline trimming cut 5 bases from V and 2 bases from J; bases unmatched to any gene: 8. This CDR3 contains 14 residues. Looked up from germline, CDR1 is SQVTM and CDR2 is ANQGSEA. This CDR3 is CSVFSGTSAYEQYF. CDR3 sequence (DNA): TGCAGCGTTTTCTCCGGGACTAGTGCCTACGAGCAGTACTTC.

V usage is TRBV3-1 (or the pseudogene TRBV3-2) and J usage is TRBJ2-1; 7 nucleotides agree with TRBD2. CDR1 is LGHDT and CDR2 is YNNKEL in the germline V gene (reference sequence). The CDR3 runs 16 residues. The J segment lost 10 bases and the V segment lost 1 base, leaving 13 bases of the junction unmatched. The CDR3 region is CASSQGSGALPREQFF. Written as DNA, the CDR3 is TGTGCCAGCAGCCAAGGGAGCGGGGCCCTTCCTCGGGAGCAGTTCTTC.

The genes are TRBV6-5 and TRBJ2-3; D may be TRBD2 (5 bases). The CDR3 is 14 residues long. The V gene lost 1 base and the J gene lost 4 bases, with 9 bases spanning the gap. Germline CDR1 reads MNHEY; CDR2 reads SVGAGI. The CDR3 nucleotides are TGTGCCAGCAGTTACTACCTAGCATCAGATACGCAGTATTTT. Amino acids: CASSYYLASDTQYF.

This chain uses TRBV23-1 with TRBJ2-3; the D gene is possibly TRBD2 (6 bases). TRBV23-1 is identified as an open reading frame with a role that is uncertain. Trimming pared 4 bases from V and 3 bases from J, leaving 23 bases between. The CDR3 covers 18 residues. CDR3 DNA sequence: TGCGCCAGCAGTCTCTCCCGAACTCGGGGGAGAGGGACAGATACGCAGTATTTT. Amino acid sequence: CASSLSRTRGRGTDTQYF.

The chain has TRBV10-2 and TRBJ2-7, with 10 bases lining up with TRBD2. Losses at the gene ends were 0 bases for V and 4 bases for J; bases not matched to a gene: 6. Germline assignment: CDR1 WSHSY and CDR2 SAAADI. The CDR3 has 16 amino acids. The CDR3 region has the DNA TGCGCCAGCAGTGAGTCAACCGGGACTAGCGTTTACGAGCAGTACTTC. Its translation: CASSESTGTSVYEQYF.

The chain carries TRBV9 and TRBJ2-2; 11 positions match TRBD2. The J segment lost 1 base and the V segment lost 4 bases, leaving 6 bases of the junction unmatched. The CDR3 contains 17 residues. CDR1 is SGDLS, CDR2 YYNGEE, per germline. In DNA form, the CDR3 reads TGTGCCAGCAGCTTTACAGGACTAGCGGGGAACACCGGGGAGCTGTTTTTT. Its protein is CASSFTGLAGNTGELFF. The variable domain in full, completed from reference TRBV9 and TRBJ2-2, reads DSGVTQTPKHLITATGQRVTLRCSPRSGDLSVYWYQQSLDQGLQFLIQYYNGEERAKGNILERFSAQQFPDLHSELNLSSLELGDSALYFCASSFTGLAGNTGELFFGEGSRLTVL.

This chain uses TRBV7-9 with TRBJ2-5; 7 positions match TRBD1. Trimming at V came to 4 bases and at J to 4 bases, leaving 6 bases not matched to a gene. The CDR3 consists of 14 residues. Germline assignment: CDR1 SEHNR and CDR2 FQNEAQ (reference sequence). Here the CDR3 reads CASSSTQGRETQYF. CDR3 coding DNA: TGTGCCAGCAGCTCCACACAGGGGAGAGAGACCCAGTACTTC.

The rearrangement joins TRBV9 to TRBJ2-1; D remains unclear. CDR1 and CDR2 (germline): SGDLS, YYNGEE. CDR3 length: 15 residues. V lost 0 bases and J lost 4, with 11 bases in between. The DNA for the CDR3 is TGTGCCAGCAGCGTAGGAGGTATACCTTACAATGAGCAGTTCTTC. Its translation is CASSVGGIPYNEQFF.

The gene calls are TRBV19 and TRBJ2-6; D possibly corresponds to TRBD1 (7 bases). V lost 4 bases and J lost 1, with 14 bases in between. This CDR3 region has 17 residues. Germline V gene sequence: CDR1 LNHDA, CDR2 SQIVND (reference sequence). Here the CDR3 reads CASSTRQGLSGANVLTF. The DNA for the CDR3 is TGTGCCAGTAGTACCCGACAGGGACTGTCTGGGGCCAACGTCCTGACTTTC.

The genes are TRBV10-3 and TRBJ1-1; D is unresolved. This CDR3 has 17 amino acids. CDR1 ENHRY and CDR2 SYGVKD come from the germline V gene. Trimming shortened V by 0 bases and J by 3 bases, and 17 bases separated the two germline ends. For the CDR3, the DNA is TGTGCCATCAGTGAGTCTCCCCTCATCCGAGTGGACACTGAAGCTTTCTTT. Amino acids: CAISESPLIRVDTEAFF.

The chain uses TRBV27 and TRBJ2-3; TRBD2 is a possible D gene (5 bases). The CDR3 has 14 amino acids. V lost 5 bases and J 6 bases, leaving 15 bases between the germline ends. Germline CDR1 MNHEY, CDR2 SMNVEV (reference sequence). CDR3 loop: CASSTRHSGDTQYF. CDR3 DNA: TGTGCCAGCAGTACTCGGCACTCGGGGGATACGCAGTATTTT.

In this sample, this clone turned up once. J is TRBJ2-2 and V is TRBV13; TRBD1 is a possible D gene (6 bases). The length of the CDR3 is 16 residues. Germline V CDR1 and CDR2: PRHDT, FYEKMQ (reference sequence). The V end was cut by 1 base, the J end by 5 bases, with 14 bases between. The CDR3: CASSLEVRGSTGELFF. The CDR3 DNA follows: TGTGCCAGCAGCTTAGAGGTCAGGGGTTCAACCGGGGAGCTGTTTTTT. Full variable domain (remainder filled in from reference TRBV13 and TRBJ2-2): AAGVIQSPRHLIKEKRETATLKCYPIPRHDTVYWYQQGPGQDPQFLISFYEKMQSDKGSIPDRFSAQQFSDYHSELNMSSLELGDSALYFCASSLEVRGSTGELFFGEGSRLTVL.

The gene calls are TRBV9 and TRBJ2-7; 13 bases align to TRBD2. This CDR3 spans 19 amino acids. The germline CDR1 and CDR2 sequences are SGDLS and YYNGEE. Germline trimming cut 1 base from V and 4 bases from J; bases unmatched to any gene: 14. The CDR3 protein is CASSVSSLAGGSPAYEQYF. The CDR3 region has the DNA TGTGCCAGCAGCGTATCTTCACTAGCGGGAGGGTCCCCTGCATACGAGCAGTACTTC.

This clone was recorded only once. The gene calls are TRBV25-1 and TRBJ1-3, with 10 bases lining up with TRBD1. The CDR3 sequence is 16 residues long. Germline V gene sequence: CDR1 MGHDK, CDR2 SYGVNS. The V gene end was trimmed by 1 base and the J gene end by 3 bases; junction bases not matched to a gene: 3. The CDR3 reads CASSEWDRGGGNTIYF. As DNA, the CDR3 is TGTGCCAGCAGTGAATGGGACAGGGGAGGTGGAAACACCATATATTTT.

The gene calls are TRBV10-2 and TRBJ2-7; 15 nucleotides match TRBD2. The CDR3 contains 17 residues. Germline-derived CDR1 and CDR2 are WSHSY and SAAADI. V lost 2 bases to trimming and J lost 5 bases; unmatched junction nucleotides: 7. CDR3 residues: CASSEPGLAGGLHEQYF. In DNA, the CDR3 is TGCGCCAGCAGTGAGCCGGGACTAGCGGGAGGATTACACGAGCAGTACTTC.

This clone came up once. The V gene is TRBV5-4, the J gene TRBJ1-2; 10 bases are a match to TRBD1. Trimming took 4 bases from V and 4 from J; bases not matched to a gene: 7. The CDR3 extends over 15 amino acids. Germline lookup yields CDR1 SGHNT and CDR2 YYREEE (reference sequence). As DNA, the CDR3 is TGTGCCAGCAGCCCAGGGACAGGGGTTGGCTATGGCTACACCTTC. Protein sequence: CASSPGTGVGYGYTF.